This TCR beta chain was found in a study of T cells in Graves' hyperthyroidism and ophthalmopathy. Background on the study: Before treatment of any kind, peripheral blood was taken at initial diagnosis.

Amplification targeted TCR beta CDR3 regions from RNA transcripts. An initial round of RT-PCR targeting the TCR CDR3 relied on the HTBI primer set. TCRdb called the multiplex PCR reads again in MiXCR, with one record for every CDR3 protein. The repertoire holds 550,000 to 800,000 distinct CDR3 sequences, with 16% as singletons. The CDR3 totals 16 residues. Germline CDR1 and CDR2: GTSNPN and SVGIG (reference sequence). With V trimmed by 0 bases and J by 0 bases, 5 bases remained unmatched. This clonotype was counted ten times or more. This chain uses TRBV30 with TRBJ2-7; 10 bases fit TRBD2. Sequences were obtained from blood. This TCR was sampled from a man aged 18 to 30 with Graves' hyperthyroidism. The CDR3 protein is CAWSVLASGGSYEQYF. Written as DNA, the CDR3 is TGTGCCTGGAGTGTACTTGCTAGCGGGGGCTCCTACGAGCAGTACTTC.